This TCR beta chain derives from a study of CD8 T cells in ankylosing spondylitis. On this clonotype itself: As yet, its antigen is unknown. This could be a read error, since a much larger clone is one nucleotide away.

MiXCR, run by TCRdb on the 5' RACE reads, gives a single entry per CDR3 protein. The sample contains about 220,000 distinct CDR3 sequences, about 6.7% of which appear only once. CDR3 size: 12 residues. Germline CDR1 reads SGHDT; CDR2 reads YYEEEE. V dropped 1 base and J dropped 6 bases, with 2 bases sitting between them. Broader study findings: Ankylosing spondylitis blood seemed to carry a telltale TCR beta motif made of under ten highly homologous variants.

The source is a male donor with ankylosing spondylitis. The rearrangement joins TRBV5-6 to TRBJ1-6; no clear D gene. Sample: blood, either unsorted or a sorted T cell fraction (not recorded which). The CDR3 sequence is CASSLFNSPLHF. DNA for the CDR3: TGTGCCAGCAGCTTGTTTAATTCACCCCTCCACTTT.